This TCR beta chain was sequenced during a study of cytomegalovirus exposure and HLA in healthy donors. Whole-study context: Assignment to the Caucasian-associated ancestry cluster applied to around 76% of the approximately 400 genotyped donors.

PCR amplification relied on 60 Vbeta primers (plus 13 Jbeta primers). Generated by immunoSEQ multiplex PCR, the TCRdb table keeps only in-frame clones and is missing some. The sample consists of over 150,000 clones, 80% of them appearing once. This clone was observed a handful of times. No antigen is known for it. The CDR3 sequence is 12 residues long. J lost 8 bases, V lost 5 bases, and 6 bases had no gene match. The germline V gene has CDR1 SGHTA and CDR2 FQGTGA. Study-level findings and limits: Roughly uniform sequencing depth across donors was assumed, possibly incorrectly. In vitro confirmation showed three CMV-associated chains to be CMV antigen specific.

The sequenced sample was PBMCs. This sequence was found in a boy aged 5-17 years in good health and CMV-seronegative. The V gene is TRBV7-3, the J gene TRBJ2-7, with TRBD1 matching over 7 bases. The CDR3 is CASSLTTGKQYF. The CDR3 bases are TGTGCCAGCAGCCTCACGACAGGGAAGCAGTACTTC.